The 22 T cell receptor beta chains below come from one sample, sequenced in a study of blood T cells in healthy people across ages. A sample-barcoded 5' primer and a J-beta primer mix were used in a second PCR of about 6 to 11 cycles. TCRdb called the 5' RACE reads again in MiXCR, with one record for every CDR3 protein. The sample includes hundreds of thousands of distinct CDR3 sequences, 45% to 50% seen only once; the top ten take approximately 32%. The sample consisted of blood. The receptors originated from a woman aged 60-75 years in good health.

Many counts were recorded for this clonotype. The chain is built from TRBV24-1 and TRBJ2-7; the D is unclear. Trimming shortened V by 8 bases and J by 5 bases, and 9 bases separated the two germline ends. The CDR3 spans 11 residues. The germline gives CDR1 KGHDR, CDR2 SFDVKD. CDR3 protein: CATTGRDEQYF. The CDR3 nucleotides read TGTGCCACCACCGGGCGAGACGAGCAGTACTTC.

The chain recombines TRBV20-1 with TRBJ2-7; tentative D call: TRBD2 (6 bases). Trimming took 0 bases from V and 2 from J, leaving 17 bases between them. CDR3 length: 16 amino acids. Per the germline V gene, CDR1 is DFQATT and CDR2 is SNEGSKA (reference sequence). The CDR3 sequence is CSARDPRGSGTYEQYF. CDR3 nucleotide sequence: TGCAGTGCTAGAGATCCCCGTGGTAGCGGTACCTACGAGCAGTACTTC.

The chain uses TRBV18 and TRBJ2-7; D gene unclear. V was cut by 0 bases and J by 1 base, with 7 bases left in between. CDR3 length: 14 amino acids. Germline V gene sequence: CDR1 KGHSH, CDR2 LQKENI. The CDR3 coding sequence is TGTGCCAGCTCACCACCGATGGAATCCTACGAGCAGTACTTC. It encodes CASSPPMESYEQYF.

The V gene is TRBV6-5, the J gene TRBJ2-3, with D unclear. The CDR3 sequence is 13 residues long. Looked up from germline, CDR1 is MNHEY and CDR2 is SVGAGI. V dropped 2 bases and J dropped 4 bases, with 7 bases sitting between them. The CDR3 loop is CASSYGYSDTQYF. DNA of the CDR3: TGTGCCAGCAGTTACGGGTACTCAGATACGCAGTATTTT.

This rearrangement joins TRBV29-1 to TRBJ2-7, with D possibly TRBD1 on 6 matching bases. Per germline, CDR1 SQVTM and CDR2 ANQGSEA. The CDR3 length is 14 residues. V lost 4 bases and J 5 bases, leaving 18 bases between the germline ends. The CDR3 nucleotides read TGCAGCGTTGGAGTGTCAGGGGTGGACGACGAGCAGTACTTC. It is translated as CSVGVSGVDDEQYF.

The chain employs TRBV20-1 and TRBJ1-2; D is unclear. CDR1 and CDR2 (germline): DFQATT, SNEGSKA (reference sequence). Trimming took 0 bases from V and 8 from J, leaving 10 bases between them. CDR3 length: 12 amino acids. The CDR3 nucleotides read TGCAGTGCTAGAGATAGGGCGGTGGGCTACACCTTC. Translated, it gives CSARDRAVGYTF.

The gene calls are TRBV20-1 and TRBJ2-5, with D possibly being TRBD1 or TRBD2 (5 bases each). V lost 5 bases and J 1 base, leaving 14 bases between the germline ends. The length of the CDR3 is 14 residues. Germline CDR1 and CDR2: DFQATT and SNEGSKA (reference sequence). CDR3 sequence: CSAPLRGPQETQYF. As DNA, the CDR3 is TGCAGTGCTCCCCTCCGGGGCCCCCAAGAGACCCAGTACTTC.

The gene calls are TRBV6-1 and TRBJ1-6; D unclear. The CDR3 consists of 13 residues. Germline V CDR1 and CDR2: MNHNS, SASEGT. Trimming pared 2 bases from V and 7 bases from J, leaving 6 bases between. DNA for the CDR3: TGTGCCAGCAGTGAACGCGGGAATTCACCCCTCCACTTT. It yields the protein CASSERGNSPLHF.

The genes are TRBV7-8 and TRBJ1-1, with D possibly matching TRBD1 (5 bases). Germline V lookup: CDR1 SGHVS, CDR2 FQNEAQ. V was cut by 1 base and J by 5 bases, with 11 bases left in between. The length of the CDR3 is 14 residues. The CDR3 protein is CASSLVSGYTEAFF. The CDR3 DNA sequence: TGTGCCAGCAGCTTAGTCTCAGGGTATACTGAAGCTTTCTTT. The whole variable domain, filled in from reference TRBV7-8 and TRBJ1-1, reads GAGVSQSPRYKVAKRGQDVALRCDPISGHVSLFWYQQALGQGPEFLTYFQNEAQLDKSGLPSDRFFAERPEGSVSTLKIQRTQQEDSAVYLCASSLVSGYTEAFFGQGTRLTVV.

As to this clonotype: The junction shows a germline mismatch at one end, possibly a read error. This rearrangement joins TRBV2 to TRBJ2-5; 10 bases are a match to TRBD2. The end of the DNA fits TRBJ2-7 better, so the J call may be wrong. The CDR3 spans 14 residues. Germline CDR1 and CDR2: SNHLY and FYNNEI. Here the CDR3 DNA reads TGTGCCAGCAGGGAAGCGGGAGGGCCAAGCGAGCAGTACTTC. It is translated as CASREAGGPSEQYF.

This chain links TRBV28 with TRBJ2-7; D is uncertain. This CDR3 contains 14 residues. The V gene's germline CDR1 is MDHEN and CDR2 SYDVKM. V lost 2 bases to trimming and J lost 4 bases, with 12 bases between them. CDR3 coding DNA: TGTGCCAGCAGTTTACAGGTGCTCGTATACGAGCAGTACTTC. Its translation is CASSLQVLVYEQYF.

The V gene is TRBV20-1, the J gene TRBJ2-7; 7 positions agree with TRBD2. Germline loops: CDR1 DFQATT, CDR2 SNEGSKA (reference sequence). CDR3 length: 11 residues. Germline trimming cut 7 bases from V and 5 bases from J; bases unmatched to any gene: 5. In DNA, the CDR3 is TGCAGTGGCCGGGAGGCCCACGAGCAGTACTTC. This sequence encodes CSGREAHEQYF.

V and J are TRBV20-1 and TRBJ2-4; 15 bases fit TRBD2. The J call may be incorrect, as the DNA end agrees better with TRBJ2-7. Germline CDR1 is DFQATT and CDR2 is SNEGSKA (reference sequence). The CDR3 runs to 17 residues. CDR3 residues: CSARGGLAGGGIYEQYF. The CDR3 coding sequence is TGCAGTGCTAGGGGGGGACTAGCGGGAGGTGGGATCTACGAGCAGTACTTC.

This clonotype was picked up a small number of times. The chain uses TRBV6-5 and TRBJ2-1; TRBD2 might be the D (6 bases). There are 15 residues in the CDR3. Germline V gene lookup returns CDR1 MNHEY and CDR2 SVGAGI. The V and J ends lost 2 bases and 0 bases respectively, with 8 bases between them. Here the CDR3 reads CASSYAGSSYNEQFF. DNA for the CDR3: TGTGCCAGCAGTTACGCGGGGTCCTCCTACAATGAGCAGTTCTTC.

Worth noting for this clonotype: The junction shows a germline mismatch at one end, possibly a read error. The chain is built from TRBV4-3 and TRBJ2-6; either TRBD1 or TRBD2 may fit D (6 bases each). This CDR3 has 17 residues. In germline, CDR1 is LGHNA, CDR2 YSLEER. In DNA form, the CDR3 reads TGCGCCAGCAGCCAAGAATCAGGGGCGTGGGGGGCCATCGTCCTGACTTTC. Translation: CASSQESGAWGAIVLTF.

V gene TRBV7-9 combines with J gene TRBJ2-4; tentatively, D is TRBD1 (6 bases). The J call is uncertain, as TRBJ2-7 better fits the DNA end. The CDR3 is 16 amino acids. Per germline, CDR1 SEHNR and CDR2 FQNEAQ (reference sequence). CDR3 nucleotide sequence: TGTGCCAGCAGGGTGGGCGGGCGGACAGCCCACTACGAGCAGTACTTC. This translates into CASRVGGRTAHYEQYF.

J is TRBJ2-3 and V is TRBV4-2; D tentatively fits TRBD1 or TRBD2 (5 bases each). CDR3 length equals 16 residues. V lost 5 bases to trimming and J lost 2 bases, with 17 bases between them. From germline, CDR1 is LGHNA and CDR2 YNFKEQ. This chain's CDR3 is CASSSQWGFTTDTQYF. CDR3 in DNA: TGTGCCAGCAGCTCCCAGTGGGGGTTCACCACAGATACGCAGTATTTT.

V is TRBV10-3 and J is TRBJ2-5; D remains unclear. In germline, CDR1 is ENHRY, CDR2 SYGVKD. The CDR3 is made up of 12 amino acids. V lost 4 bases and J lost 5, with 8 bases in between. The CDR3 sequence is CAISAAAETQYF. The CDR3 nucleotides read TGTGCCATCAGTGCCGCGGCGGAGACCCAGTACTTC.

This clonotype was counted only a few times. The V call is TRBV20-1, the J call TRBJ1-1; D might be TRBD1 (5 bases). The CDR3 has 12 residues. Trimming took 7 bases from V and 6 from J, leaving 15 bases between them. The germline V gene encodes CDR1 DFQATT and CDR2 SNEGSKA (reference sequence). CDR3 DNA sequence: TGCAGTGGAGATTGGGACGGGTCTGAAGCTTTCTTT. This translates into CSGDWDGSEAFF.

This clonotype was counted at least ten times. The J gene is TRBJ2-7, the V gene TRBV19; D perhaps matches TRBD2 (6 bases). The V gene lost 4 bases and the J gene lost 0 bases, with 13 bases spanning the gap. From germline, CDR1 is LNHDA and CDR2 SQIVND (reference sequence). CDR3 length: 15 amino acids. CDR3 DNA sequence: TGTGCCAGTAGTACCCAAACCGGGAGCTCCTACGAGCAGTACTTC. Protein: CASSTQTGSSYEQYF.

The chain combines TRBV18 with TRBJ1-4, with D possibly being TRBD1 (6 bases). CDR3 length: 16 residues. Germline CDR1 and CDR2: KGHSH and LQKENI. V dropped 2 bases and J dropped 5 bases, with 15 bases sitting between them. CDR3 region: CASSPSGGRKNEKLFF. The CDR3 nucleotides are TGTGCCAGCTCACCAAGCGGGGGGCGCAAAAATGAAAAACTGTTTTTT.

The chain couples TRBV7-2 to TRBJ2-2, with 7 bases lining up with TRBD2. This CDR3 has 17 residues. Germline trimming cut 1 base from V and 4 bases from J; bases unmatched to any gene: 9. Per the germline V gene, CDR1 is SGHTA and CDR2 is FQGNSA. CDR3 protein: CASSLESWGGGTGELFF. Written as DNA, the CDR3 is TGTGCCAGCAGCTTAGAGTCCTGGGGGGGAGGCACCGGGGAGCTGTTTTTT.